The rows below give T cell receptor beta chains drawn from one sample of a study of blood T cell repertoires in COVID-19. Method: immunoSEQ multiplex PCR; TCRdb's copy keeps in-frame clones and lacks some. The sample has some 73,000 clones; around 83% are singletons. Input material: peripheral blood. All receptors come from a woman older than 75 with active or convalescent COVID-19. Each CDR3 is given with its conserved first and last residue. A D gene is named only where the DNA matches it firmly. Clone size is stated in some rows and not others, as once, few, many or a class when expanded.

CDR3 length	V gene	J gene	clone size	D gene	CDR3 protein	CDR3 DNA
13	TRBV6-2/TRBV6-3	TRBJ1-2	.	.	CASSEDSNYGYTF	TGTGCCAGCAGCGAGGACAGTAACTATGGCTACACCTTC
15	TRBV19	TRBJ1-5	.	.	CASSPTGGSNQPQHF	TGTGCCAGTAGTCCCACAGGAGGGAGCAATCAGCCCCAGCATTTT
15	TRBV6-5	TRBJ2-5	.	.	CASSLLGRVGETQYF	TGTGCCAGCAGCTTACTCGGCAGGGTGGGAGAGACCCAGTACTTC
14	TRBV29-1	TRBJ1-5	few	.	CSATTGTPYEAQHF	TGCAGCGCCACCACCGGGACACCCTATGAGGCCCAGCATTTT
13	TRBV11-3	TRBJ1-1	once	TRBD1	CASSLQGDTEAFF	TGTGCCAGCAGCTTACAGGGGGACACTGAAGCTTTCTTT
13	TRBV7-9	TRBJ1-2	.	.	CASNQQPNYGYTF	TGTGCCAGCAACCAACAGCCTAACTATGGCTACACCTTC
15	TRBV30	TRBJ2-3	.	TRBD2	CASDGGGRLTDTQYF	TGTGCCTCGGATGGCGGGGGTCGACTCACAGATACGCAGTATTTT
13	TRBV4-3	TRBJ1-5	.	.	CASSQEIDQPQHF	TGCGCCAGCAGCCAAGAAATCGATCAGCCCCAGCATTTT
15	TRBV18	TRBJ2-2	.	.	CASSSELGATGELFF	TGTGCCAGCTCCTCGGAGTTGGGGGCGACCGGGGAGCTGTTTTTT
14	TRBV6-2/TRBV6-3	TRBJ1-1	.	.	CASSFPTENTEAFF	TGTGCCAGCAGCTTCCCGACAGAGAACACTGAAGCTTTCTTT
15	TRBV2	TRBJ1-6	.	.	CASSRDGPGPRALHF	TGTGCCAGCAGCCGAGACGGCCCCGGTCCCAGGGCCCTCCACTTT
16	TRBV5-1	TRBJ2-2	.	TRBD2	CASSPEAGRLTGELFF	TGCGCCAGCAGCCCTGAAGCGGGGCGTTTGACCGGGGAGCTGTTTTTT
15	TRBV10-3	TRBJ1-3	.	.	CAISESPRGEDTIYF	TGTGCCATCAGTGAGTCTCCTCGAGGGGAGGACACCATATATTTT
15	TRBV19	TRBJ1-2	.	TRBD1	CASSINRGRIYGYTF	TGTGCCAGTAGTATTAACAGGGGACGAATCTATGGCTACACCTTC
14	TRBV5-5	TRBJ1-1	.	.	CASSLAPGGHEAFF	TGTGCCAGCAGCTTGGCTCCTGGTGGCCACGAAGCTTTCTTT
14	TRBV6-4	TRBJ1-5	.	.	CASTRRGGGQPQHF	TGTGCCAGCACCAGGAGGGGGGGAGGTCAGCCCCAGCATTTT
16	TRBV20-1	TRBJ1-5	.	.	CSASHEGLVSNQPQHF	TGCAGTGCTAGTCACGAGGGTTTGGTCAGCAATCAGCCCCAGCATTTT
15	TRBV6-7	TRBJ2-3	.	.	CASSYPLNHTDTQYF	TGTGCCAGCAGTTACCCCCTAAACCACACAGATACGCAGTATTTT
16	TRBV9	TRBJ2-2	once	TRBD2	CASSVFSGVNTGELFF	TGTGCCAGCAGCGTTTTCAGCGGGGTTAACACCGGGGAGCTGTTTTTT
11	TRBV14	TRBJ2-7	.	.	CASSQAFEQYF	TGTGCCAGCAGCCAAGCTTTTGAGCAGTACTTC
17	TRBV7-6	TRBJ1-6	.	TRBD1	CASSPVGGRTINSPLHF	TGTGCCAGCAGTCCAGTAGGGGGCCGAACGATTAATTCACCCCTCCACTTT
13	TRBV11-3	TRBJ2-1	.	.	CASSHYSPDQQFF	TGTGCCAGCAGCCATTACTCCCCCGATCAGCAGTTCTTC
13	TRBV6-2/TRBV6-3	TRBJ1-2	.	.	CASSYSRDIGYTF	TGTGCCAGCAGTTACTCACGGGACATTGGCTACACCTTC